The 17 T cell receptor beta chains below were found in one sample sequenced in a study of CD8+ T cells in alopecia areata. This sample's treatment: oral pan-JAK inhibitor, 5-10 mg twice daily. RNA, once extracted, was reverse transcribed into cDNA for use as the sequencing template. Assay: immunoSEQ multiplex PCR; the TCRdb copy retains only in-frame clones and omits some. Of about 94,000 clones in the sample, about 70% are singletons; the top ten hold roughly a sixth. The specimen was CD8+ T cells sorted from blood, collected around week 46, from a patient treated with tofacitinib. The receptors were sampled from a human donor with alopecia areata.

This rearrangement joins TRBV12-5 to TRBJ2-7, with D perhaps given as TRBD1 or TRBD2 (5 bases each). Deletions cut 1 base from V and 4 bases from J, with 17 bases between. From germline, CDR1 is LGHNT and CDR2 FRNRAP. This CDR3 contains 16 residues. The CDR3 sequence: CASGLERRDAFYEQYF. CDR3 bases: TGTGCTAGTGGTTTGGAACGCCGGGACGCGTTTTACGAGCAGTACTTC.

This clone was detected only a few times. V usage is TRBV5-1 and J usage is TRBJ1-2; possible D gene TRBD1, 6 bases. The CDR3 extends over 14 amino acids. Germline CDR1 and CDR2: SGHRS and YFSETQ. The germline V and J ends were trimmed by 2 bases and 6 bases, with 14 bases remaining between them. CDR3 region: CASSLRTESDGYTF. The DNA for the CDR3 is TGCGCCAGCAGCTTACGGACAGAATCAGATGGCTACACCTTC.

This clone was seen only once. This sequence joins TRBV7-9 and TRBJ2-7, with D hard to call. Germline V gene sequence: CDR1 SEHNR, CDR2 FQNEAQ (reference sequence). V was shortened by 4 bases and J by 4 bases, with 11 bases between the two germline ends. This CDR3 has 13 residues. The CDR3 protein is CASSSVDGYEQYF. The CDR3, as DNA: TGTGCCAGCAGCTCAGTTGACGGATACGAGCAGTACTTC.

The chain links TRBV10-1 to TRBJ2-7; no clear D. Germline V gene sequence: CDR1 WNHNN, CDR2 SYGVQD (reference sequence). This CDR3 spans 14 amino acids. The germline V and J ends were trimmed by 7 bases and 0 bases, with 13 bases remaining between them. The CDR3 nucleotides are TGCGCCAGCAACGATTTAGGGTACTCCTACGAGCAGTACTTC. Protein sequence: CASNDLGYSYEQYF.

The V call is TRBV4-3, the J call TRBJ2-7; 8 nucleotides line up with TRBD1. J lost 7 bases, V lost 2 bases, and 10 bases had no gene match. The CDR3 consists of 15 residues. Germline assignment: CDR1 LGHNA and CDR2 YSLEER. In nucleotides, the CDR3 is TGCGCCAGCAGCCAAAGGAGGACAGGGATGGGGGAGCAGTACTTC. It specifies CASSQRRTGMGEQYF.

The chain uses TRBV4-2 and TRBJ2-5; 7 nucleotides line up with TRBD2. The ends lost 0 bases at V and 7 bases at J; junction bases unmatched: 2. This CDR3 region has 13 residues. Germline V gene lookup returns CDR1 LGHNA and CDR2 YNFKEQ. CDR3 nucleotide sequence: TGTGCCAGCAGCCAAGATCCTAGCGGGACCCAGTACTTC. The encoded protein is CASSQDPSGTQYF.

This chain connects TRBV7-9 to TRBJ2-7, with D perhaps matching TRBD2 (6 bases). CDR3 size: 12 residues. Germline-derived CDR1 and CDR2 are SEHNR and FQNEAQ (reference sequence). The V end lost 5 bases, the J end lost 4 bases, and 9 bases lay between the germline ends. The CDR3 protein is CASSRGAYEQYF. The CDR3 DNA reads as TGTGCCAGCAGCCGCGGGGCTTACGAGCAGTACTTC.

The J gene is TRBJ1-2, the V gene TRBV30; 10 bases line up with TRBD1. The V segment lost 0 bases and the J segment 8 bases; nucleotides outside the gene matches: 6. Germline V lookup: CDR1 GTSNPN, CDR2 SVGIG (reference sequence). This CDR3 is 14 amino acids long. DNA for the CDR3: TGTGCCTGGAGTGTGGACAGGGGGAATGGAGGCTACACCTTC. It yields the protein CAWSVDRGNGGYTF.

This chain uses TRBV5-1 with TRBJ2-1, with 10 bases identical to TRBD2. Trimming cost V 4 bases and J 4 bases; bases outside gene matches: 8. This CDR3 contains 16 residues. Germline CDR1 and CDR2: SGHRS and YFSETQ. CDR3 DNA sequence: TGCGCCAGCAGCGTGGGACTAGCGATGGGATACAATGAGCAGTTCTTC. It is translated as CASSVGLAMGYNEQFF.

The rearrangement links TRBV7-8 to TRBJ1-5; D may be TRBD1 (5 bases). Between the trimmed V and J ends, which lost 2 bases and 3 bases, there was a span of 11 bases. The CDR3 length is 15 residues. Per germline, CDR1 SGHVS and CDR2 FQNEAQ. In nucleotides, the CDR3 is TGTGCCAGCAGCTTAAACCGGGACCCCAATCAGCCCCAGCATTTT. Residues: CASSLNRDPNQPQHF.

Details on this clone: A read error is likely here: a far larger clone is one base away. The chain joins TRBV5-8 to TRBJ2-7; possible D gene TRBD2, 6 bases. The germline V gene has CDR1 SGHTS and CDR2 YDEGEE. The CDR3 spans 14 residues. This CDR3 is CASSQVADPYEQYF. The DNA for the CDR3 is TGCGCCAGCAGCCAAGTAGCGGACCCCTACGAGCAGTACTTC.

The CDR3 sequence: CASSVAGENTEAFF. CDR3 DNA sequence: TGTGCCAGCAGCGTAGCAGGGGAGAACACTGAAGCTTTCTTT. The chain couples TRBV9 to TRBJ1-1; possibly TRBD1 for D (6 bases). V lost 0 bases, J lost 1 base, and 7 bases lay in between. Germline V CDR1 and CDR2: SGDLS, YYNGEE. This CDR3 contains 14 residues.

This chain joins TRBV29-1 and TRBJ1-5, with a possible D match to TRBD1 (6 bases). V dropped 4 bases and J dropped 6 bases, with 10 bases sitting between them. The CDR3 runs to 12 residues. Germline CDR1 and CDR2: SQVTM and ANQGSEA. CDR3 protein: CSVVEGGQPQHF. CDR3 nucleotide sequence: TGCAGCGTTGTGGAGGGGGGTCAGCCCCAGCATTTT. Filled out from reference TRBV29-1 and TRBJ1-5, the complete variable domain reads SAVISQKPSRDICQRGTSLTIQCQVDSQVTMMFWYRQQPGQSLTLIATANQGSEATYESGFVIDKFPISRPNLTFSTLTVSNMSPEDSSIYLCSVVEGGQPQHFGDGTRLSIL.

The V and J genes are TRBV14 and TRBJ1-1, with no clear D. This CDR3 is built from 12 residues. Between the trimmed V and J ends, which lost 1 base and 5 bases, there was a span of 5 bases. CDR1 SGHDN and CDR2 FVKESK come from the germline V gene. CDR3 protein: CASSQGETEAFF. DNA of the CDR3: TGTGCCAGCAGCCAAGGGGAGACTGAAGCTTTCTTT.

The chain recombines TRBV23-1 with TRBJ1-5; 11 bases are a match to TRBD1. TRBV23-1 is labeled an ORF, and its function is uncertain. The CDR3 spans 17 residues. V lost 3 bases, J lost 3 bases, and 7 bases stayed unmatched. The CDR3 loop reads CASSQHWTGGNNQPQHF. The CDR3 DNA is TGCGCCAGCAGTCAGCATTGGACAGGGGGCAACAATCAGCCCCAGCATTTT.

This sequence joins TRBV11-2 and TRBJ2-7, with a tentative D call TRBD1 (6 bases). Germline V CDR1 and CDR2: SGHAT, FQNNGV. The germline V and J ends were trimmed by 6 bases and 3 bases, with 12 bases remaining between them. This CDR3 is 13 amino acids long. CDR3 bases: TGTGCCAGCAGAGAAACAGGGCTCTACGAGCAGTACTTC. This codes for CASRETGLYEQYF.

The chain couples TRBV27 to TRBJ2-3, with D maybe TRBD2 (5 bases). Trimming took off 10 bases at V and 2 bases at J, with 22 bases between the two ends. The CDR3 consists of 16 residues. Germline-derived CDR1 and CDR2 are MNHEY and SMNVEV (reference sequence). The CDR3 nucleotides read TGTGCCACCTACCCTACCGCGGGTAACCTCACAGATACGCAGTATTTT. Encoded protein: CATYPTAGNLTDTQYF.